The text below deals with one T cell receptor beta chain. Original analysis: Estimates of nucleated cell counts were drawn from the amplification of reference gene primers. TCRdb keeps only in-frame clones here, not all; method: immunoSEQ multiplex PCR. The V and J calls and clone size are taken from that table; D and trimming were inferred from the DNA. The sample carries approximately 84,000 clones, about nine tenths recorded once. The data derive from a study of blood T cell repertoires in COVID-19. Turning to the study itself: T cells, B-cell-depleted T cells, or PBMCs supplied cDNA or gDNA.

V trimming: 6 bases; J trimming: 3 bases; junction bases outside the gene matches: 6. The CDR3 has 15 amino acids. Germline values: CDR1 SNHLY, CDR2 FYNNEI. Sequencing was done on a sample of peripheral blood. This sequence originates from a human donor with active COVID-19. The donor label of this sample is uncertain. V and J are TRBV2 and TRBJ2-7; 12 bases map to TRBD2. The CDR3 bases are TGTGCCAGCAGACCTCTAGCGGGGGGGTACTACGAGCAGTACTTC. This codes for CASRPLAGGYYEQYF.